These 9 T cell receptor beta chains came from one sample sequenced in a study of blood T cell repertoires in COVID-19. The data were produced by immunoSEQ multiplex PCR, yet TCRdb's version contains in-frame clones alone and is incomplete. The sample has about 110,000 clones, around 83% seen once. Source material: peripheral blood. The receptors were gathered from a man aged 40-49 years with acute or convalescent COVID-19.

The chain combines TRBV7-2 with TRBJ1-1, with D perhaps matching TRBD1 (6 bases). V was pared by 6 bases and J by 6 bases, with 14 bases between. The CDR3 is 13 residues long. Per germline, CDR1 SGHTA and CDR2 FQGNSA. The CDR3 loop reads CASSQRAGAEAFF. CDR3 DNA: TGTGCCAGCAGTCAGAGAGCAGGGGCTGAAGCTTTCTTT.

The genes are TRBV5-1 and TRBJ1-2; TRBD1 matches at 7 bases. Trimming at V came to 4 bases and at J to 0 bases, leaving 6 bases not matched to a gene. This CDR3 contains 15 residues. Germline loops: CDR1 SGHRS, CDR2 YFSETQ. This CDR3 reads CASSPGQAPNYGYTF. The CDR3 nucleotides read TGCGCCAGCAGCCCCGGACAGGCCCCTAACTATGGCTACACCTTC.

J is TRBJ2-7 and V is TRBV29-1; D unclear. CDR3 length equals 11 residues. Trimming removed 7 bases from V and 0 bases from J, with 7 bases in between. Germline V gene lookup returns CDR1 SQVTM and CDR2 ANQGSEA. The CDR3 here is CSALSSYEQYF. The CDR3, as DNA: TGCAGCGCACTGAGCTCCTACGAGCAGTACTTC.

The genes are TRBV6-6 and TRBJ2-5; TRBD1 matches at 9 bases. This CDR3 is built from 16 residues. Trimming took 2 bases from V and 3 from J; bases not matched to a gene: 7. The V gene's germline CDR1 is MNHNY and CDR2 SVGAGI (reference sequence). The DNA for the CDR3 is TGTGCCAGCAGTTACCCGGGACAGGGCGAAGAAGAGACCCAGTACTTC. It translates to CASSYPGQGEEETQYF.

The rearrangement links TRBV12-3 or TRBV12-4 to TRBJ2-1, with no clear D. Trimming took 1 base from V and 11 from J, leaving 12 bases between them. CDR3 size: 13 residues. This CDR3 is CASSLVSAEKQFF. The CDR3, as DNA: TGTGCCAGCAGTTTAGTTTCTGCGGAGAAGCAGTTCTTC.

The chain joins TRBV7-2 to TRBJ1-4; 7 bases agree with TRBD1. The CDR3 covers 13 residues. Looked up from germline, CDR1 is SGHTA and CDR2 is FQGNSA. The V gene end was trimmed by 1 base and the J gene end by 12 bases; junction bases not matched to a gene: 5. DNA of the CDR3: TGTGCCAGCAGCTTAGGACAGGGAACCGAACTGTTTTTT. It is translated as CASSLGQGTELFF.

This clone was seen just once. The chain links TRBV29-1 to TRBJ2-5; 10 bases match TRBD1. Germline loops: CDR1 SQVTM, CDR2 ANQGSEA. The CDR3 totals 15 residues. V was pared by 3 bases and J by 2 bases, with 6 bases of the junction left unmatched. CDR3 residues: CSVEGGQGLQETQYF. CDR3 bases: TGCAGCGTTGAGGGGGGACAGGGGTTACAAGAGACCCAGTACTTC.

In the case of this clone: Germline is not matched at one junction end, which may reflect a read error. The rearrangement links TRBV4-1 to TRBJ2-3; 9 bases map to TRBD2. CDR3 length: 16 residues. Germline assignment: CDR1 MGHRA and CDR2 YSYEKL. In DNA, the CDR3 is TGCGCCAGCAGCCAAGATGGAATAGCGGGGGCCCCAATCGCCCATTTT. Amino acid sequence: CASSQDGIAGAPIAHF.

The V call is TRBV18, the J call TRBJ1-2, with TRBD1 matching over 7 bases. The CDR3 spans 13 residues. CDR1 is KGHSH and CDR2 is LQKENI in the germline V gene. Unmatched junction bases numbered 0, after V lost 1 base and J lost 4 bases. The CDR3 spells CASSPQGAYGYTF. In nucleotides, the CDR3 is TGTGCCAGCTCACCACAGGGGGCCTATGGCTACACCTTC.